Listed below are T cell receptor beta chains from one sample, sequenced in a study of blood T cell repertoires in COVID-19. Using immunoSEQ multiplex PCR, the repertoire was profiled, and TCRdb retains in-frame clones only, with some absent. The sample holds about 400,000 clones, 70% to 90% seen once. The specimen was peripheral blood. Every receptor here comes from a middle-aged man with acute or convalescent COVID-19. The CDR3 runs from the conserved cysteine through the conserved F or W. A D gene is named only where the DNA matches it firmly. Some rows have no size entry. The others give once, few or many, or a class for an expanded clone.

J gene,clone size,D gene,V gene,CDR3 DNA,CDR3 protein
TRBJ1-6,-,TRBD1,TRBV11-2,TGTGCCAGCAGCTTCGGGACAGTAAATTCACCCCTCCACTTT,CASSFGTVNSPLHF
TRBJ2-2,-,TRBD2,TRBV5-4,TGTGCCAGCAGCTTGGCTAGCGGGAGTTTAGGGGTGAACACCGGGGAGCTGTTTTTT,CASSLASGSLGVNTGELFF
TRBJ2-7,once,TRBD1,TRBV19,TGTGCCAGTAGCCTCCCGGGGACAGGGGGTGAGGAGCAGTACTTC,CASSLPGTGGEEQYF
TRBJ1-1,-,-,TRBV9,TGTGCCAGCAGCGTGGGGCTTCGCCAGGGGAACACTGAAGCTTTCTTT,CASSVGLRQGNTEAFF
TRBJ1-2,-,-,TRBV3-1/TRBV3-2,TGTGCCAGCAGCCGCGGGGGCCCCTATGGCTACACCTTC,CASSRGGPYGYTF
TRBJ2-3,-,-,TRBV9,TGTGCCAGCAGCGCCTCTGGTGGGCAAGCTGTGGGTACGCAGTATTTT,CASSASGGQAVGTQYF
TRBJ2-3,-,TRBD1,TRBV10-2,TGCGCCAGCAGGGAACCGGGACAGGGCACAGATACGCAGTATTTT,CASREPGQGTDTQYF
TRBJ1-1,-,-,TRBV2,TGTGCCAGCACCACGGACAGCCTGAACACTGAAGCTTTCTTT,CASTTDSLNTEAFF
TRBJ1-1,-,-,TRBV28,TGTGCCAGCAGTTTCGGGGTCACTGAAGCTTTCTTT,CASSFGVTEAFF
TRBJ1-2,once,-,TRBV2,TGTGCCAGCAGTGAGGCCCGGGAGAGGAGCTACACCTTC,CASSEARERSYTF
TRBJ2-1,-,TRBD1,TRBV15,TGTGCCACCAGCAGAGACAGGGGGCTCTACAATGAGCAGTTCTTC,CATSRDRGLYNEQFF
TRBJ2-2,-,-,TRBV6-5,TGTGCCAGCAGTTACTCGGGGCAGAACACCGGGGAGCTGTTTTTT,CASSYSGQNTGELFF
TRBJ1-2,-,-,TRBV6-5,TGTGCCAGCAGTTACAGCCTACTCGGGAACTATGGCTACACCTTC,CASSYSLLGNYGYTF
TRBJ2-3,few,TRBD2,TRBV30,TGTGCCTGGAGAGCGGGGGGCACAGATACGCAGTATTTT,CAWRAGGTDTQYF
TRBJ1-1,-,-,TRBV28,TGTGCCAGCAGTATCGGAGGGAACACTGAAGCTTTCTTT,CASSIGGNTEAFF
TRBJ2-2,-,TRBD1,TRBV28,TGTGCCAGCAGAGAGGGACAGGCCACCGGGGAGCTGTTTTTT,CASREGQATGELFF
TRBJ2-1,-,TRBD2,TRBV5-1,TGCGCCAGCAGCGGGACTAGCGGGGAGGATGAGCAGTTCTTC,CASSGTSGEDEQFF
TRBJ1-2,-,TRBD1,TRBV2,TGTGCCTTAAGACAGGGGACTAACTATGGCTACACCTTC,CALRQGTNYGYTF
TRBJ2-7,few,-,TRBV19,TGTGCCAGTAGTACGAGAGGGTACGAGCAGTACTTC,CASSTRGYEQYF
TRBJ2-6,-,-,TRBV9,TGTGCCAGCAGCACCCAAACGGAGGGGGCCAACGTCCTGACTTTC,CASSTQTEGANVLTF
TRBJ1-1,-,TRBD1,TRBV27,TGTGCCAGCAGTTTAGGTATCCCCGGACAGGGGACAAACACTGAAGCTTTCTTT,CASSLGIPGQGTNTEAFF
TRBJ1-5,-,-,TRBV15,TGTGCCACCAGCAGAGATCAGGGCCTAAGCAATCAGCCCCAGCATTTT,CATSRDQGLSNQPQHF
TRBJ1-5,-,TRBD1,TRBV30,TGTGCCTGGAGCGGGACAGGGGGCGGCCAGCCCCAGCATTTT,CAWSGTGGGQPQHF
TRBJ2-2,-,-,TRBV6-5,TGTGCCACCTCCAGGGTTACCGGGGAGCTGTTTTTT,CATSRVTGELFF
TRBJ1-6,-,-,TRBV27,TGTGCCAGCAGTTTTGGAGGGGCACCCCTCCACTTT,CASSFGGAPLHF